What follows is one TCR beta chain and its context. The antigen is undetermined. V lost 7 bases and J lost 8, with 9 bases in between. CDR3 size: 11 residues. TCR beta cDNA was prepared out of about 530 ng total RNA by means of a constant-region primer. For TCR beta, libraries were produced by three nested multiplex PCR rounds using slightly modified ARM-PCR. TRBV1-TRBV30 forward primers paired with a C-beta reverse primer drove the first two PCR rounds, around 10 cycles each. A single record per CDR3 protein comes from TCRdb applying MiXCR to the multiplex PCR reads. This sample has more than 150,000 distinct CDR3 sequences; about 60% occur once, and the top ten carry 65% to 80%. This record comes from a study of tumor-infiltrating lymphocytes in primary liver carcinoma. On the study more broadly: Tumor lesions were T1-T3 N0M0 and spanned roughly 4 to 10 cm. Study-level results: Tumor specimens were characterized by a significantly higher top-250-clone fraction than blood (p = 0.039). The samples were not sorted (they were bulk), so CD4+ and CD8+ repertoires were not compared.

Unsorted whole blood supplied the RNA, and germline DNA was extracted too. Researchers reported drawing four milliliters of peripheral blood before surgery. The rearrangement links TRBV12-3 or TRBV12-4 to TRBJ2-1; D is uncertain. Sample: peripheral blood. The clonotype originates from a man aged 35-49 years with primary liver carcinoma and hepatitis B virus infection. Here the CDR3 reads CASTYGHEQFF. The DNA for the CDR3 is TGTGCCAGCACCTACGGGCATGAGCAGTTCTTC.